The T cell receptor (beta chain) under discussion was sequenced for a study of graft-versus-host responses after intestinal transplantation. Across the whole study: Multivisceral, liver-intestinal, or isolated intestinal grafts went to recipients.

Profiled with immunoSEQ multiplex PCR; TCRdb holds only in-frame clones, not every one. The sample has 9,500 to 15,000 clones, around 30% seen once. Study-wide results and limits: Circulating GvH clones peaking coincided with falling HvG clones soon after transplant. Recipient marrow held GvH clones, some first seen in ileum or blood.

Stimulators, approximately 200,000 irradiated and violet-dye-labeled cells, were plated with approximately 200,000 CFSE-labeled responder cells. The CDR3 totals 15 residues. Germline V gene lookup returns CDR1 SGDLS and CDR2 YYNGEE. With 4 bases clipped from V and 5 bases from J, the junction kept 11 bases outside the gene matches. This chain joins TRBV9 and TRBJ2-5, with 7 bases identical to TRBD2. The clonotype originates from a human patient who received an intestinal transplant. Source: alloreactive CD8+ T cells from a mixed lymphocyte reaction culture, taken before intestinal transplant. Described subset: CFSE-low proliferating T cells sorted from approximately 6-day pre-transplant mixed lymphocyte reaction (GvH or HvG direction). The CDR3 DNA is TGTGCCAGCAGCATATGGACTAGTCAAGATGAGACCCAGTACTTC. Amino acid sequence: CASSIWTSQDETQYF.